The sequence of this T cell receptor beta chain was determined in a study of immune characteristics of hereditary and idiopathic chronic pancreatitis. In terms of the full investigation: The study examined local immune cells and TCRbeta repertoires in the pancreas in hereditary and idiopathic chronic pancreatitis, using control pancreases from organ donors for comparison. TCRbeta sequencing covered a few control pancreases, roughly 7 hereditary chronic pancreatitis pancreases and roughly six idiopathic chronic pancreatitis pancreases. The gDNA-based approach was selected because the approach required minimal in vitro experimental manipulation of T cells infiltrating the pancreas.

Pancreas tissue with chronic pancreatitis was obtained from patients having total pancreatectomy with islet autotransplantation (TPIAT). No known history of diabetes was present in the included chronic pancreatitis patients. For TCRbeta sequencing, genomic DNA was extracted directly from bulk pancreas tissue without sorting T cells. No particular cause of disease was identified in the patients with idiopathic chronic pancreatitis. Pancreas tissues from patients and organ donors were collected consecutively at two US centers. General study outcomes and caveats: Among 13 chronic pancreatitis patients, higher numbers of productive TCR rearrangements went along with higher disease severity scores, showing a positive correlation. Differences in Vbeta-Jbeta gene family usage, including TRBV10, TRBV19, TRBV23 and TRBV5, were found between hereditary and idiopathic chronic pancreatitis. Compared with controls, both chronic pancreatitis groups had significantly higher TCRbeta repertoire diversity and lower clonality. Because patient tissue could be obtained only at the time of TPIAT, differences in disease duration may have affected the immune findings. Chronic pancreatitis caused by alcohol use was not included in the study.

As concerns this clone: Its binding antigen is unknown. Base qualities are missing; no much larger clone stands one base away.

Cut back by 8 bases and 3 bases, the V and J ends lie 7 bases apart. The CDR3 has 11 amino acids, counting the end cysteine and phenylalanine. The DNA shown is the 33-base CDR3, in frame from base 1. CDR1 and CDR2 (KGHDR, SFDVKD) derive from the germline V gene. Libraries came from the immunoSEQ multiplex PCR assay. From pancreatic genomic DNA, the TCRbeta CDR3 region and adjacent sequences were amplified and sequenced. As for the authors' bioinformatics: Repertoire diversity was assessed as a mean normalized Shannon-Wiener index, together with productive clonality and counts of productive rearrangements. The nonparametric Mann-Whitney U test was used to compare repertoire metrics between the control and chronic pancreatitis groups. A shared clonotype was defined as a CDR3beta sequence with the same amino acid composition and length across subjects. Entries here come from immuneACCESS through TCRdb and include only in-frame sequences with V and J called. Some clones fail to appear in such tables; in the studies checked, an unresolved V gene covers under half of the shortfall, and the cause of the remainder is unknown. V, J and clone size reflect that table, while D and trimming were determined from the DNA. In all, the sample holds fewer than 10,000 clones, and 70% to 80% of those were seen once. The ten most abundant clones make up 14% of the sample.

The sequence derives from a human donor with chronic pancreatitis. The chain is made from TRBV24-1 and TRBJ2-7, with the identity of the D gene unclear. Sequenced sample: pancreas tissue with idiopathic chronic pancreatitis. What the cell subset or site label conveys for this sample: chronic pancreatitis without an identified cause. The sequence in DNA is TGTGCCACCAAGGGAAACTACGAGCAGTACTTC. This is translated as CATKGNYEQYF.